Each of the 19 T cell receptor beta chains below was sequenced from the same sample in a study of T-cell reconstitution after alpha-beta-depleted transplantation in children. Unique molecular identifiers were incorporated during preparation of the TCRbeta library. TCRdb processed the PCR reads anew with MiXCR; each CDR3 protein has one entry. The sample carries 280,000 or so distinct CDR3 sequences, approximately 10% recorded once. The sequencing used peripheral blood, collected 180 days after TCRalphabeta/CD19-depleted stem cell transplant. Source of these receptors: a male patient between 2 and 9 years old who had a stem cell transplant for chronic granulomatous disease, so the T cells may come from the graft donor.

This clonotype showed up just a few times. The chain links TRBV2 to TRBJ2-1, with D uncertain. This CDR3 region has 13 residues. The V end lost 6 bases, the J end lost 8 bases, and 14 bases lay between the germline ends. The germline gives CDR1 SNHLY, CDR2 FYNNEI. The CDR3 reads CASRLNLGDEQFF. The CDR3 coding sequence is TGTGCCAGCAGGTTAAACCTAGGAGATGAGCAGTTCTTC.

This clonotype appeared a few times. This chain joins TRBV27 and TRBJ2-2, with 7 positions matching TRBD1. Germline CDR1 MNHEY, CDR2 SMNVEV (reference sequence). The J segment lost 6 bases and the V segment lost 2 bases, leaving 6 bases of the junction unmatched. The CDR3 sequence is 15 residues long. Here the CDR3 reads CASSLLIQGAGELFF. CDR3 nucleotides: TGTGCCAGCAGTTTACTAATTCAGGGGGCCGGGGAGCTGTTTTTT.

The CDR3 is CASSPFLGQFTGELFF. In nucleotides, the CDR3 is TGTGCCAGCAGTCCGTTCCTAGGACAGTTCACCGGGGAGCTGTTTTTT. This chain uses TRBV2 with TRBJ2-2; D might be TRBD1 (6 bases). The CDR3 length is 16 residues. Trimming took 5 bases from V and 4 from J, leaving 17 bases between them. Looked up from germline, CDR1 is SNHLY and CDR2 is FYNNEI.

Regarding this clonotype: A read error is possible here, since a much larger clone lies one base away. The chain links TRBV7-8 to TRBJ2-7; the D gene is possibly TRBD2 (6 bases). Germline-derived CDR1 and CDR2 are SGHVS and FQNEAQ. The CDR3 runs to 15 residues. V was clipped by 5 bases and J by 3 bases, with 17 bases between them. The CDR3 nucleotides read TGTGCCAGCAGCCCCCGTAGCGGTCTGCTCTACGAGCAGTACTTC. Translated, it gives CASSPRSGLLYEQYF.

This clonotype was observed at least ten times. V gene TRBV20-1 combines with J gene TRBJ1-5; 7 bases line up with TRBD1. CDR3 length: 13 residues. Germline values: CDR1 DFQATT, CDR2 SNEGSKA (reference sequence). With V trimmed by 5 bases and J by 6 bases, 7 bases remained unmatched. The CDR3 DNA is TGCAGTGCTCGGGACAGCATCATTCAGCCCCAGCATTTT. Translating gives CSARDSIIQPQHF.

This clonotype was recorded many times. This chain connects TRBV20-1 to TRBJ2-1; 7 nucleotides agree with TRBD2. J was trimmed by 13 bases and V by 4 bases; bases with no gene match: 10. Germline CDR1 is DFQATT and CDR2 is SNEGSKA (reference sequence). The CDR3 length is 12 residues. CDR3 nucleotides: TGCAGTGCTATCGCCGGGACTACACTTCAGTTCTTC. Translating gives CSAIAGTTLQFF.

This clonotype was counted ten times or more. V usage is TRBV27 and J usage is TRBJ1-5; D ambiguous. With 1 base removed from V and 4 bases from J, the gap between germline ends came to 14 bases. Germline CDR1 is MNHEY and CDR2 is SMNVEV (reference sequence). This CDR3 region has 16 residues. Written as DNA, the CDR3 is TGTGCCAGCAGTTTATTAGGTCGGAACCGTAATCAGCCCCAGCATTTT. Translation: CASSLLGRNRNQPQHF.

This clonotype was seen many times. V gene TRBV6-5 combines with J gene TRBJ2-2, with D perhaps matching TRBD2 (5 bases). The V and J ends lost 6 bases and 3 bases respectively, with 17 bases between them. The CDR3 contains 16 residues. Germline V lookup: CDR1 MNHEY, CDR2 SVGAGI. The DNA of the CDR3 is TGTGCCAGCAGCGGTTACAGCCTGGACTACACCGGGGAGCTGTTTTTT. This translates into CASSGYSLDYTGELFF.

This clonotype was picked up many times. This chain uses TRBV20-1 with TRBJ2-7, with D possibly called TRBD1 or TRBD2 (7 bases each). The CDR3 extends over 15 amino acids. Germline V lookup: CDR1 DFQATT, CDR2 SNEGSKA (reference sequence). The germline V and J ends were trimmed by 4 bases and 3 bases, with 19 bases remaining between them. The CDR3 nucleotides are TGCAGTGCTACGGGCTTGGCAGGGGGGGACTACGAGCAGTACTTC. Encoded protein: CSATGLAGGDYEQYF.

This clonotype occurred many times. The chain couples TRBV28 to TRBJ2-7, with 7 bases that match TRBD1. The CDR3 extends over 18 amino acids. Germline-derived CDR1 and CDR2 are MDHEN and SYDVKM. V lost 1 base, J lost 4 bases, and 16 bases stayed unmatched. CDR3 protein: CASSLSLLRDSKFYEQYF. In DNA form, the CDR3 reads TGTGCCAGCAGTTTATCCCTTCTCCGGGACAGCAAATTTTACGAGCAGTACTTC.

This clonotype came up many times. V usage is TRBV12-3 or TRBV12-4 and J usage is TRBJ1-5; TRBD1 matches at 9 bases. The V segment lost 5 bases and the J segment 3 bases; nucleotides outside the gene matches: 5. This CDR3 contains 15 residues. The CDR3 loop reads CASSQGTGINQPQHF. The CDR3 DNA reads as TGTGCCAGCAGTCAAGGGACAGGGATCAATCAGCCCCAGCATTTT.

This clonotype was seen repeatedly, ten times or more. V is TRBV5-1 and J is TRBJ2-3; no clear D. Trimming took off 6 bases at V and 2 bases at J, with 25 bases between the two ends. The germline CDR1 and CDR2 sequences are SGHRS and YFSETQ. The CDR3 sequence is 18 residues long. The CDR3 region has the DNA TGCGCCAGCACACCGGTCCCCGGGCTCTCCCGATTCACAGATACGCAGTATTTT. Translating it yields CASTPVPGLSRFTDTQYF.

This clonotype was recorded a few times. The genes are TRBV2 and TRBJ1-3; D is perhaps TRBD1 (5 bases). Trimming left V 9 bases short and J 4 bases short, with 25 bases between. In germline, CDR1 is SNHLY, CDR2 FYNNEI. This CDR3 has 17 amino acids. CDR3 loop: CARGGSRGKLGGNTIYF. The CDR3 DNA is TGTGCCAGGGGAGGGAGCCGGGGGAAGCTAGGAGGAAACACCATATATTTT.

This clonotype has a count of ten or more. The chain uses TRBV28 and TRBJ2-4; 8 positions agree with TRBD1. This CDR3 contains 15 residues. Germline CDR1 and CDR2: MDHEN and SYDVKM. V lost 10 bases, J lost 2 bases, and 10 bases stayed unmatched. CDR3 protein: CATLPGGLTKNIQYF. The CDR3 DNA reads as TGTGCCACCCTTCCAGGGGGCCTAACCAAAAACATTCAGTACTTC. Based on the CDR3 plus reference TRBV28 and TRBJ2-4, the full variable domain is DVKVTQSSRYLVKRTGEKVFLECVQDMDHENMFWYRQDPGLGLRLIYFSYDVKMKEKGDIPEGYSVSREKKERFSLILESASTNQTSMYLCATLPGGLTKNIQYFGAGTRLSVL.

This clonotype has a count of ten or more. The gene calls are TRBV6-7 and TRBJ2-7, with 7 bases that match TRBD2. Being an ORF, TRBV6-7 has a function that is uncertain. This CDR3 comprises 20 residues. V shed 0 bases, J shed 2 bases, and the junction held 19 bases outside the gene matches. The CDR3 DNA is TGTGCCAGCAGTTACTCGCTCGTGATTTACTGGTCTAGCGGAGCCTACGAGCAGTACTTC. This translates into CASSYSLVIYWSSGAYEQYF.

This clonotype was counted ten times or more. The V call is TRBV6-5, the J call TRBJ2-1, with 13 positions matching TRBD2. Trimming removed 2 bases from V and 12 bases from J; junction bases left unmatched: 10. The CDR3 is made up of 16 amino acids. CDR1 is MNHEY, CDR2 SVGAGI, per germline. DNA for the CDR3: TGTGCCAGCAGTTACGGGCCGGGACTAGCGGGATCTGGGCAGTTCTTC. Translated: CASSYGPGLAGSGQFF.

This clonotype was seen repeatedly, ten times or more. The chain combines TRBV28 with TRBJ2-1; tentative D call: TRBD2 (5 bases). The length of the CDR3 is 14 residues. CDR1 is MDHEN and CDR2 is SYDVKM in the germline V gene. The V end lost 2 bases, the J end lost 10 bases, and 15 bases lay between the germline ends. The CDR3, as DNA: TGTGCCAGCAGTTTAATGGCGGGTAGAAGCGAGCAGTTCTTC. It translates to CASSLMAGRSEQFF.

Many counts were recorded for this clonotype. V and J are TRBV29-1 and TRBJ1-2; possible D gene TRBD1, 5 bases. The V end was cut by 3 bases, the J end by 2 bases, with 13 bases between. CDR1 SQVTM and CDR2 ANQGSEA come from the germline V gene. CDR3 length equals 14 residues. CDR3 nucleotides: TGCAGCGTTGATCTACAGGCTGAGAACTATGGCTACACCTTC. This sequence encodes CSVDLQAENYGYTF. Complete variable domain (other parts from reference TRBV29-1 and TRBJ1-2): SAVISQKPSRDICQRGTSLTIQCQVDSQVTMMFWYRQQPGQSLTLIATANQGSEATYESGFVIDKFPISRPNLTFSTLTVSNMSPEDSSIYLCSVDLQAENYGYTFGSGTRLTVV.

This clonotype was picked up many times. V gene TRBV9 combines with J gene TRBJ2-1; maybe TRBD2 (5 bases). Trimming took 0 bases from V and 4 from J, leaving 11 bases between them. The CDR3 has 15 residues. Per germline, CDR1 SGDLS and CDR2 YYNGEE. In DNA, the CDR3 is TGTGCCAGCAGCGTAGGAGGGAAGGGATACAATGAGCAGTTCTTC. It translates to CASSVGGKGYNEQFF. Based on the CDR3 plus reference TRBV9 and TRBJ2-1, the full variable domain is DSGVTQTPKHLITATGQRVTLRCSPRSGDLSVYWYQQSLDQGLQFLIQYYNGEERAKGNILERFSAQQFPDLHSELNLSSLELGDSALYFCASSVGGKGYNEQFFGPGTRLTVL.